This T cell receptor (beta chain) emerged from a study of CD8+ T cells in alopecia areata. Findings of the study overall: Clonality in the scalp and expanded CD8+ clones ranked among the top 100 were significantly decreased by tofacitinib. Numerous expanded lesional clones remained in scalp and blood during tofacitinib.

The treatment denotes: oral pan-JAK inhibitor, 5-10 mg twice daily. Sequencing templates came from extracted RNA that was reverse transcribed into cDNA. This table comes from immunoSEQ multiplex PCR, and its TCRdb copy is limited to in-frame clones, with some not included. The sample holds about 220,000 clones, more than 45% seen once. For this clone: Its antigen is currently unknown.

This clonotype was obtained from a human donor with alopecia areata. The source material was CD4+ T cells sorted from blood, sampled at week 4, from a patient treated with tofacitinib.

The CDR3 here is CASSLRQGATISGANVLTF. As DNA, the CDR3 is TGTGCCAGCAGCTTGAGGCAGGGGGCCACAATCTCTGGGGCCAACGTCCTGACTTTC. The V and J genes are TRBV5-6 and TRBJ2-6; 8 nucleotides match TRBD1. Unmatched junction bases numbered 9, after V lost 1 base and J lost 0 bases. Per germline, CDR1 SGHDT and CDR2 YYEEEE. The CDR3 consists of 19 residues.